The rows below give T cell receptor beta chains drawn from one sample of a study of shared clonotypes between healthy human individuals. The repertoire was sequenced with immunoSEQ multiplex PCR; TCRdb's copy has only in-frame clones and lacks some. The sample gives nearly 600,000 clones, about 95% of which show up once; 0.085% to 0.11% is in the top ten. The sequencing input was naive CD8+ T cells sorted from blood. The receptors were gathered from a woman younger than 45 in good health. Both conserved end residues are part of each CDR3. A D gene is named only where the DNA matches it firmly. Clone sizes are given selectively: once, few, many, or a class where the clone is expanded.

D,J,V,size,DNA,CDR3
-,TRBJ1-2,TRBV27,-,TGTGCCAGCAGTTCGGGACCGACCGGCTATGGCTACACCTTC,CASSSGPTGYGYTF
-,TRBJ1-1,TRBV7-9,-,TGTGCCAGCAGCCCTCGGACAGACACTGAAGCTTTCTTT,CASSPRTDTEAFF
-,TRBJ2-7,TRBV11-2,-,TGTGCCAGCAGCTTAGATCTCGGGAGTAGGTACGAGCAGTACTTC,CASSLDLGSRYEQYF
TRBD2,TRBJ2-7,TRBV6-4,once,TGTGCCACCGTCCCTGTGGCTAGCGGGAGCTACGAGCAGTACTTC,CATVPVASGSYEQYF
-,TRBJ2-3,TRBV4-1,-,TGCGCCAGCAGCCCCCCAAGCTGGGGGGGCACAGATACGCAGTATTTT,CASSPPSWGGTDTQYF
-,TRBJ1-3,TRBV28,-,TGTGCCAGCACCGGCCCTGGGTTGGGAAACACCATATATTTT,CASTGPGLGNTIYF
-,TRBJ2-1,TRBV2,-,TGTGCCAGCAGCGGTCCCCACAGCTATGAGCAGTTCTTC,CASSGPHSYEQFF
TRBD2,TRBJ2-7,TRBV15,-,TGTGCCACCAGCAGCCTACTAGCGGGAGGATACGAGCAGTACTTC,CATSSLLAGGYEQYF
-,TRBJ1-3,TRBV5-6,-,TGTGCCAGCAGCTTGTCCTATGGATATGATACTACTGGAAACACCATATATTTT,CASSLSYGYDTTGNTIYF
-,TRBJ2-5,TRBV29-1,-,TGCAGCGTTGAAGAAAGGAGGGGTTGGGGGGAGACCCAGTACTTC,CSVEERRGWGETQYF
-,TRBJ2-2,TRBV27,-,TGTGCCACCCAGGATTTTACCGGGGAGCTGTTTTTT,CATQDFTGELFF
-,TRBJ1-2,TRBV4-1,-,TGCGCCAGCAGCCAAGCCGGACTCCTGGGGGGTGGCTACACCTTC,CASSQAGLLGGGYTF
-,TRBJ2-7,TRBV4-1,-,TGCGCCAGCAGCCCCGGTCGAGGCGAAAGCTCCTACGAGCAGTACTTC,CASSPGRGESSYEQYF
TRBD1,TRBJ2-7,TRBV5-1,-,TGCGCCAGCAGCCACCCGGACAGGAGCAGCTCCTACGAGCAGTACTTC,CASSHPDRSSSYEQYF
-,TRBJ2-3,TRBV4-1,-,TGCGCCAGCAGCCAATTACAGGGAATCCCAGATACGCAGTATTTT,CASSQLQGIPDTQYF
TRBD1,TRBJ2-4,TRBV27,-,TGTGCCAGCAGCCTGATTGGACAGGGGGGTCCCAAAAACATTCAGTACTTC,CASSLIGQGGPKNIQYF
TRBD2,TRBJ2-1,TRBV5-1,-,TGCGCCAGCAGCCTAGCGGGAGGGCCCGATGAGCAGTTCTTC,CASSLAGGPDEQFF
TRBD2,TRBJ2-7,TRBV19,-,TGTGCCAGTAGCGCCAGCGGGAGCCTCTACTACGAGCAGTACTTC,CASSASGSLYYEQYF
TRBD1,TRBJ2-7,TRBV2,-,TGTGCCAGCAGCAATAGAGACAGGGGTTCCTACTACGAGCAGTACTTC,CASSNRDRGSYYEQYF
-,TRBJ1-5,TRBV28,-,TGTGCCAGCAGCTCCGGGGTAGGGAGCAATCAGCCCCAGCATTTT,CASSSGVGSNQPQHF
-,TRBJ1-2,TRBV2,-,TGTGCCAGCAGGAGACAGGACTACACCTTC,CASRRQDYTF
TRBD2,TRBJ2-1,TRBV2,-,TGTGCCAGCAGTGCAGGGACTAGCGGTTACAATGAGCAGTTCTTC,CASSAGTSGYNEQFF
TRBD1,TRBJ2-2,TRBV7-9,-,TGTGCCAGCAGCCATCCAAGGACAGGGCCCGGGGAGCTGTTTTTT,CASSHPRTGPGELFF
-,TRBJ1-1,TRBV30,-,TGTGCCTGGAGTATAGGCAACCCAACTGAAGCTTTCTTT,CAWSIGNPTEAFF
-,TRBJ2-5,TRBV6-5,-,TGTGCCAGCAGTTATTTGCGGGCCACTGGGGAGCAGTACTTC,CASSYLRATGEQYF
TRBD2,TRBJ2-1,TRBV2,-,TGTGCCAGCAGTGTTAGCGGGAACCTATACAATGAGCAGTTCTTC,CASSVSGNLYNEQFF
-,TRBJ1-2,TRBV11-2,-,TGTGCCAGCAGCTTAGACCAGGACTATGGCTACACCTTC,CASSLDQDYGYTF
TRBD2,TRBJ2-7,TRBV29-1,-,TGCAGCGTTGAAGAGTCTGCGGGGGTCTACGAGCAGTACTTC,CSVEESAGVYEQYF
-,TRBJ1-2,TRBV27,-,TGTGCCAGCAGTCCTTATTTAAACGCGGCAGGCGGCTACACCTTC,CASSPYLNAAGGYTF
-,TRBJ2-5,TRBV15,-,TGTGCCACCAGCAGAGGACAGGAAAAGACCCAGTACTTC,CATSRGQEKTQYF
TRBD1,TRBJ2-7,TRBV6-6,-,TGTGCCAGCACCCCGACAGGGCCCTCCTACGAGCAGTACTTC,CASTPTGPSYEQYF
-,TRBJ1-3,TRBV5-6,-,TGTGCCAGCAGCTTGTCGTTTGCCGGGGATCTAGGAAACACCATATATTTT,CASSLSFAGDLGNTIYF
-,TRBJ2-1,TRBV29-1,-,TGCAGCGTTGAGACGACTAGAGGCAATGAGCAGTTCTTC,CSVETTRGNEQFF
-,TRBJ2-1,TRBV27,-,TGTGCCAGCAGTTTTGGGCCGCCTCGTGAGCAGTTCTTC,CASSFGPPREQFF
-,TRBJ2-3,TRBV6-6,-,TGTGCCAGCAGTTACTCGCGGGGCACAGATACGCAGTATTTT,CASSYSRGTDTQYF
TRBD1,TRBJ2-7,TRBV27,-,TGTGCCAGCAGTTTAATGGTCTCAGGGGGCCCCTACGAGCAGTACTTC,CASSLMVSGGPYEQYF
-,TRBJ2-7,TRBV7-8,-,TGTGCCAGCAGCCCCGATACCGGTTACGAGCAGTACTTC,CASSPDTGYEQYF
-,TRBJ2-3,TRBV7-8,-,TGTGCCAGCAGCTCCGCCATGTCGGCCTGGGTAGATACGCAGTATTTT,CASSSAMSAWVDTQYF
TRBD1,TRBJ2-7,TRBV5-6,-,TGTGCCAGCAGCCAAGACAGGGAAGTAGGCGAGCAGTACTTC,CASSQDREVGEQYF
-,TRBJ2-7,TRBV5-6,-,TGTGCCAGCAGCTTGAGTTATGCATCCTACGAGCAGTACTTC,CASSLSYASYEQYF
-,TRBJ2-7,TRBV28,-,TGTGCCAGCAGTTTATCGCTGGGCGGGACCGAGCAGTACTTC,CASSLSLGGTEQYF
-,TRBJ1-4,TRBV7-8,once,TGTGCCAGCAGCATCGGGACGGGGAATGAAAAACTGTTTTTT,CASSIGTGNEKLFF
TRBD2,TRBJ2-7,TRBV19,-,TGTGCCAGTAGTCCCTGGACTAGCGGGGACTACGAGCAGTACTTC,CASSPWTSGDYEQYF
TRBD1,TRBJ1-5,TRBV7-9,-,TGTGCCAGCAGCTTAGCGGGGACAGATAGCAATCAGCCCCAGCATTTT,CASSLAGTDSNQPQHF
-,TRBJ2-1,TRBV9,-,TGTGCCAGCAGCGTAGAGTCGGACTCCTACAATGAGCAGTTCTTC,CASSVESDSYNEQFF
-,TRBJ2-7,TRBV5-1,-,TGCGCCAGCAGCTTGGTGAATCACTACGAGCAGTACTTC,CASSLVNHYEQYF
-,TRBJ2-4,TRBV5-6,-,TGTGCCAGCAGCTTGGAGGAAGATCGGGTCAAAAACATTCAGTACTTC,CASSLEEDRVKNIQYF
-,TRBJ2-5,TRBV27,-,TGTGCCAGCAGTCAGTTCGAACAAGAGACCCAGTACTTC,CASSQFEQETQYF
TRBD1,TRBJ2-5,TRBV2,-,TGTGCCAGCAGTGACCCGACAGGGGGAGGCGAGACCCAGTACTTC,CASSDPTGGGETQYF
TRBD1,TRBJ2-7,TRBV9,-,TGTGCCAGCAGCGTAGATGGTTCAGGGGGCGAGCAGTACTTC,CASSVDGSGGEQYF
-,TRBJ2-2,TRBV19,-,TGTGCCAGTAAAGCCGGGGAGCTGTTTTTT,CASKAGELFF
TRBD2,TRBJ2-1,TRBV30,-,TGTGCCTGGAGTGTAAGCGGGAGGCTCTACAATGAGCAGTTCTTC,CAWSVSGRLYNEQFF
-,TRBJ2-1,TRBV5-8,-,TGTGCCAGCAGCTTGCTGATATACAATGAGCAGTTCTTC,CASSLLIYNEQFF